The rows below give T cell receptor beta chains drawn from one sample of a study of OX40 agonist ivuxolimab in advanced cancers. Profiled with immunoSEQ multiplex PCR; TCRdb holds only in-frame clones, not every one. The repertoire has 45,000 to 55,000 clones, approximately 90% of them found once; the top ten carry 14% to 15%. The sequencing used CD4+ or CD8+ T cells sorted from blood, collected in a trial of the OX40 agonist ivuxolimab. The source of these receptors is an adult with an advanced solid tumor such as melanoma, head and neck, liver or kidney cancer. Both conserved end residues are part of each CDR3. D genes are given only for firm matches. The size field is filled for only some rows; it gives once, few, many or a size class.

j_call d_call clone_size v_call cdr3_length cdr3_aa cdr3_nt
TRBJ2-7 - - TRBV28 18 CASSRTISYPGLGYEQYF TGTGCCAGCAGCCGGACTATTAGTTACCCGGGGCTAGGCTACGAGCAGTACTTC
TRBJ2-3 - few TRBV6-4 14 CASSDSRDPDTQYF TGTGCCAGCAGTGACTCGCGGGACCCAGATACGCAGTATTTT
TRBJ1-1 - - TRBV28 14 CASSPDGRGTEAFF TGTGCCAGCAGTCCGGACGGGAGGGGCACTGAAGCTTTCTTT
TRBJ1-2 - - TRBV18 13 CASSPGPNYGYTF TGTGCCAGCTCCCCGGGACCTAACTATGGCTACACCTTC
TRBJ1-5 - once TRBV19 13 CASSTWGGQPQHF TGTGCCAGTAGCACCTGGGGAGGGCAGCCCCAGCATTTT
TRBJ2-7 - - TRBV29-1 13 CSVDNGGSDEQYF TGCAGCGTTGATAACGGAGGGAGCGACGAGCAGTACTTC
TRBJ2-3 - few TRBV7-2 11 CASSFRDTQYF TGTGCCAGCAGCTTTCGAGATACGCAGTATTTT
TRBJ2-2 TRBD1 - TRBV6-5 15 CASRTDRGHTGELFF TGTGCCAGCAGAACCGACAGGGGCCACACCGGGGAGCTGTTTTTT
TRBJ2-3 TRBD2 - TRBV6-5 13 CATLSGSTDTQYF TGTGCGACCCTTAGCGGGAGCACAGATACGCAGTATTTT
TRBJ2-7 TRBD1 - TRBV30 15 CAWSAGGAQYYEQYF TGTGCCTGGAGTGCAGGGGGAGCGCAGTACTACGAGCAGTACTTC
TRBJ1-3 - - TRBV7-2 15 CASSLNSGEENTIYF TGTGCCAGCAGCTTAAATTCGGGGGAAGAAAACACCATATATTTT
TRBJ2-7 - - TRBV7-9 14 CASSPYGGPYEQYF TGTGCCAGCAGCCCGTACGGGGGACCCTACGAGCAGTACTTC
TRBJ1-1 - - TRBV6-6 15 CASSYSIQLDTEAFF TGTGCCAGCAGTTACTCGATACAGCTGGACACTGAAGCTTTCTTT
TRBJ1-1 - - TRBV10-3 14 CAISADGWGTEAFF TGTGCCATCAGTGCGGATGGGTGGGGCACTGAAGCTTTCTTT
TRBJ2-6 TRBD2 - TRBV5-6 17 CASSLFSGGSGANVLTF TGTGCCAGCAGCTTGTTCAGCGGGGGCTCTGGGGCCAACGTCCTGACTTTC
TRBJ1-2 - - TRBV20-1 10 CSAADRGYTF TGCAGTGCCGCGGACCGTGGCTACACCTTC
TRBJ2-7 - once TRBV6-1 14 CATQSYRGPYEQYF TGTGCCACCCAATCTTATCGGGGCCCCTACGAGCAGTACTTC
TRBJ1-1 - - TRBV18 13 CASSVSVNTEAFF TGTGCCAGCTCAGTTTCGGTGAACACTGAAGCTTTCTTT
TRBJ2-2 - - TRBV5-1 17 CASSLLGGVGFTGELFF TGCGCCAGCAGCTTGCTGGGGGGCGTAGGGTTCACCGGGGAGCTGTTTTTT
TRBJ2-7 TRBD2 few TRBV29-1 14 CSFKETSLAGEQYF TGCAGCTTCAAGGAGACTAGCTTGGCGGGTGAGCAGTACTTC
TRBJ2-1 TRBD2 - TRBV10-2 14 CASRLAGANNEQFF TGCGCCAGCAGACTAGCGGGAGCCAACAATGAGCAGTTCTTC
TRBJ2-3 TRBD2 - TRBV7-9 15 CASSSLAGDPDTQYF TGTGCCAGCAGCTCACTAGCGGGAGACCCCGATACGCAGTATTTT
TRBJ2-7 - - TRBV4-2 16 CASSQPPTRFAYEQYF TGTGCCAGCAGCCAACCCCCGACTAGATTTGCCTACGAGCAGTACTTC
TRBJ1-1 - - TRBV6-6 13 CASSRRRGTEAFF TGTGCCAGCAGTCGTCGGAGGGGCACTGAAGCTTTCTTT
TRBJ1-4 - - TRBV10-3 15 CAISGEWGNNEKLFF TGTGCCATCAGTGGGGAATGGGGAAATAATGAAAAACTGTTTTTT
TRBJ2-5 TRBD1 - TRBV4-1 14 CASSHAGQGETQYF TGCGCCAGCAGCCACGCTGGACAGGGTGAGACCCAGTACTTC
TRBJ1-1 TRBD1 few TRBV7-9 13 CASRGTVAPKAFF TGTGCCAGCAGGGGGACAGTCGCCCCTAAAGCTTTCTTT
TRBJ2-7 - once TRBV21-1 18 CASSKAPGGREGSYEQYF TGTGCCAGCAGCAAAGCCCCGGGTGGGCGGGAAGGGTCCTACGAGCAGTACTTC
TRBJ2-5 - few TRBV7-9 11 CASGQLETQYF TGTGCCAGCGGGCAGTTAGAGACCCAGTACTTC
TRBJ2-3 - - TRBV7-9 12 CASSGEANTQYF TGTGCCAGCAGCGGAGAGGCTAATACGCAGTATTTT
TRBJ1-2 TRBD1 - TRBV28 16 CASRPTSRGQGYGYTF TGTGCCAGCAGGCCTACCTCCAGGGGGCAGGGCTATGGCTACACCTTC
TRBJ1-1 - - TRBV6-6 14 CASSYGQGVTEAFF TGTGCCAGCAGTTATGGGCAGGGAGTCACTGAAGCTTTCTTT
TRBJ1-1 - - TRBV2 11 CASSNRTEAFF TGTGCCAGCAGTAATAGAACTGAAGCTTTCTTT
TRBJ2-3 - - TRBV5-1 15 CASTHGRVFADTQYF TGCGCCAGCACCCATGGAAGGGTGTTTGCAGATACGCAGTATTTT
TRBJ1-2 - - TRBV19 13 CASSIGAGYGYTF TGTGCCAGTAGTATCGGGGCGGGCTATGGCTACACCTTC
TRBJ1-1 - - TRBV27 12 CASSPWNTEAFF TGTGCCAGCAGCCCCTGGAACACTGAAGCTTTCTTT
TRBJ2-7 TRBD2 - TRBV27 18 CASKGLGLAGSHSYEQYF TGTGCCAGCAAAGGTTTGGGACTAGCGGGATCCCACTCCTACGAGCAGTACTTC
TRBJ1-4 TRBD1 - TRBV28 15 CASSRQGALEEKLFF TGTGCCAGCAGTCGACAGGGGGCCCTAGAGGAAAAACTGTTTTTT
TRBJ2-7 - - TRBV6-6 12 CASSYESDEQYF TGTGCCAGCAGTTACGAGAGCGACGAGCAGTACTTC
TRBJ2-1 TRBD2 - TRBV4-1 15 CASSLRGGLENEQFF TGCGCCAGCAGCCTACGGGGGGGACTTGAGAATGAGCAGTTCTTC
TRBJ2-3 - - TRBV7-3 14 CASSRKQGTDTQYF TGTGCCAGCAGCCGAAAACAGGGAACAGATACGCAGTATTTT
TRBJ2-7 - - TRBV29-1 12 CSVEDSSYEQYF TGCAGCGTTGAGGACAGCTCCTACGAGCAGTACTTC
TRBJ2-1 TRBD1 - TRBV19 14 CASSISQGLNEQFF TGTGCCAGTAGTATTTCACAGGGGTTGAATGAGCAGTTCTTC
TRBJ2-2 - - TRBV6-1 14 CASSEWQGTVELFF TGTGCCAGCAGTGAATGGCAGGGGACGGTGGAGCTGTTTTTT